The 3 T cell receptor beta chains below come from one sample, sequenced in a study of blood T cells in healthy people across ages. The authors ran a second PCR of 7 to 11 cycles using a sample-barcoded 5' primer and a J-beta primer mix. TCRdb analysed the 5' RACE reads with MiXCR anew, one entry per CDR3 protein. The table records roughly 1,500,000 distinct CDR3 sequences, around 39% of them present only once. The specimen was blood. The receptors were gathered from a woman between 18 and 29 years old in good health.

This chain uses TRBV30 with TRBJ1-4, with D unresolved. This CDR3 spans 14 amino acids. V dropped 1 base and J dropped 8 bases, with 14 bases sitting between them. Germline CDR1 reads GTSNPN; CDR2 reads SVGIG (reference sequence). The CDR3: CAWSGYGGSEKLFF. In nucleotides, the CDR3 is TGTGCCTGGAGTGGCTACGGAGGGTCCGAAAAACTGTTTTTT.

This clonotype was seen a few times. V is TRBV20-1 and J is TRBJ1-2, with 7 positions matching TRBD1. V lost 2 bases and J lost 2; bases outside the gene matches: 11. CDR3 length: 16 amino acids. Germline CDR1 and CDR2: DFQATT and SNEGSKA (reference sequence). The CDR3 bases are TGCAGTGCTAGACAACCGCCGGAGGGGGCGAACTATGGCTACACCTTC. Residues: CSARQPPEGANYGYTF.

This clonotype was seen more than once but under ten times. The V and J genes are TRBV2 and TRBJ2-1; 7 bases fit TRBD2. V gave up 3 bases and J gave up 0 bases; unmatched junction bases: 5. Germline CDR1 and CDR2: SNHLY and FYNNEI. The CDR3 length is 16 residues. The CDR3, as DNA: TGTGCCAGCAGTGATAGGCGGGGGTTCTCCTACAATGAGCAGTTCTTC. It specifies CASSDRRGFSYNEQFF.